This T cell receptor beta chain was sequenced in a study of T cells in Graves' hyperthyroidism and ophthalmopathy. Authors of the study amplified TCR beta CDR3 regions from RNA transcripts. The HTBI primer set served for first-round RT-PCR of the TCR CDR3. TCRdb re-analysed the multiplex PCR reads in MiXCR, keeping a single row per CDR3 protein. The data show fewer than 750,000 distinct CDR3 sequences, with about 45% seen just once and around 7.7% held by the top ten. Germline V gene lookup returns CDR1 WNHNN and CDR2 SYGVQD (reference sequence). Deletions cut 7 bases from V and 6 bases from J, with 12 bases between. CDR3 length equals 12 residues. In its sample, this clonotype was seen many times.

The gene calls are TRBV10-1 and TRBJ2-5; D ambiguous. This receptor was obtained from a woman aged 18-29 years with Graves' hyperthyroidism. The specimen was peripheral blood or thyroid tissue (not recorded which). The CDR3 here is CASKSKEQTQYF. The CDR3 DNA follows: TGCGCCAGCAAATCGAAGGAACAGACCCAGTACTTC.